This T cell receptor (beta chain) stems from a study of CD8 T cells in Susac syndrome. Reverse transcription of roughly 0.45 to 1 ug RNA was performed with random hexamers. Across 54 Vbeta and 13 Jbeta, immunoSEQ multiplex PCR amplified TCR beta CDR3. TCRdb redid the calling of the immunoSEQ multiplex PCR reads with MiXCR, one entry per CDR3 protein. The sample has some 68,000 distinct CDR3 sequences, 93% seen once; the top ten hold roughly 0.15%. The sequence derives from a human donor with Susac syndrome. The sequenced sample was CD4+ T cells from PBMCs.

For the CDR3, the DNA is TGCAGTGCTAGGGACACTTTACCGAACACTGAAGCTTTCTTT. Protein product: CSARDTLPNTEAFF. V and J are TRBV20-1 and TRBJ1-1, with a weak D call TRBD1 (5 bases). Trimming removed 3 bases at V and 1 base at J, with 12 bases between. The germline gives CDR1 DFQATT, CDR2 SNEGSKA (reference sequence). The CDR3 has 14 residues.